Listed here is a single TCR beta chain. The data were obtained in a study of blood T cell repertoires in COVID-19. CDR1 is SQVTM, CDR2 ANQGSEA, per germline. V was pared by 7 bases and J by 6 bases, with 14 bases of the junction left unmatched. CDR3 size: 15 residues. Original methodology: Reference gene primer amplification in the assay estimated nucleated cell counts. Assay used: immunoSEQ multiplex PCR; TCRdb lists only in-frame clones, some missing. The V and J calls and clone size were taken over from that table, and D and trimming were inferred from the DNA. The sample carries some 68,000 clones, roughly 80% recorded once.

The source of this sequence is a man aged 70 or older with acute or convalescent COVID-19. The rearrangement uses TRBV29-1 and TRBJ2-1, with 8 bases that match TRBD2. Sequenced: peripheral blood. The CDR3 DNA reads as TGCAGCGCCCATACGGGGGGGGGCGCCGGCAATGAGCAGTTCTTC. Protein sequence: CSAHTGGGAGNEQFF.